The TCR beta chain under discussion was sequenced for a study of blood T cell repertoires in COVID-19. CDR1 is SGHTA, CDR2 FQGNSA, per germline. V lost 0 bases to trimming and J lost 0 bases; unmatched junction nucleotides: 1. The CDR3 totals 16 residues. Assay used: immunoSEQ multiplex PCR; TCRdb lists only in-frame clones, some missing. The repertoire holds 270,000 or so clones, with less than 85% as singletons. Sequencing was carried out using peripheral blood. The gene calls are TRBV7-2 and TRBJ1-4; 7 nucleotides line up with TRBD1. This sequence was found in a human donor with COVID-19, enrolled during active disease. The donor label of this sample is uncertain. CDR3: CASSLADRATNEKLFF. CDR3 DNA: TGTGCCAGCAGCTTAGCCGACAGGGCAACTAATGAAAAACTGTTTTTT.